The entry that follows covers one TCR beta chain sequence. Its antigen is not known. The study ran its PCR with 60 Vbeta and 13 Jbeta primers. Sequencing used immunoSEQ multiplex PCR; TCRdb keeps in-frame clones, though not all of them. The sample holds 25,000 to 30,000 clones. This sample is part of a study of cytomegalovirus exposure and HLA in healthy donors. Whole-study findings and limits: With high specificity and sensitivity, the classifier reportedly diagnosed cytomegalovirus status. It was in a later analysis that TCR association rates were seen to vary by HLA locus, highest for DRB1 and lowest for HLA-C.

Per the germline V gene, CDR1 is LNHNV and CDR2 is YYDKDF (reference sequence). The CDR3 length is 16 residues. V was clipped by 3 bases and J by 6 bases; unmatched bases: 7. J is TRBJ2-3 and V is TRBV15, with 12 bases lining up with TRBD2. Material for sequencing was PBMCs. This TCR came from a man aged 30-40 years in good health and CMV-seronegative. CDR3 loop: CATSRSPTSGSDTQYF. As DNA, the CDR3 is TGTGCCACCAGCAGGTCTCCGACTAGCGGGAGTGATACGCAGTATTTT.